These 19 T cell receptor beta chains were all obtained from the same sample, sequenced in a study of technical replicates of blood from a few donors. Repertoires were generated with immunoSEQ multiplex PCR, while TCRdb's copy carries only in-frame clones and drops some. The sample lists 65,000 to 80,000 clones; about nine tenths were seen once. The sequenced sample was T cells isolated from PBMCs. The receptor set was obtained from a human donor in good health.

The J gene is TRBJ2-7, the V gene TRBV7-6; 8 nucleotides match TRBD1. Unmatched junction bases numbered 2, after V lost 4 bases and J lost 0 bases. Germline CDR1 and CDR2: SGHVS and FNYEAQ. This CDR3 is 14 amino acids long. CDR3: CASSWTGSSYEQYF. In DNA, the CDR3 is TGTGCCAGCAGCTGGACAGGGAGCTCCTACGAGCAGTACTTC.

The J gene is TRBJ2-7, the V gene TRBV28; possibly TRBD1 for D (6 bases). Trimming took 2 bases from V and 4 from J, leaving 9 bases between them. Germline CDR1 MDHEN, CDR2 SYDVKM. This CDR3 is 13 amino acids long. CDR3 in amino acids: CASSLLTGYEQYF. CDR3 coding DNA: TGTGCCAGCAGTTTACTAACAGGGTACGAGCAGTACTTC.

The gene calls are TRBV6-1 and TRBJ1-2; D is ambiguous. The CDR3 covers 12 residues. V was cut by 3 bases and J by 4 bases, with 6 bases left in between. Looked up from germline, CDR1 is MNHNS and CDR2 is SASEGT. The CDR3 is CASSEGVYGYTF. CDR3 nucleotide sequence: TGTGCCAGCAGTGAGGGCGTCTATGGCTACACCTTC.

In regard to this clone: Distinct nucleotide sequences in the sample also encode this CDR3. This chain connects TRBV5-1 to TRBJ2-5, with 8 bases lining up with TRBD1. The CDR3 runs to 14 residues. Germline V CDR1 and CDR2: SGHRS, YFSETQ. V shed 4 bases and J 4 bases; nucleotides not matched to a gene: 6. CDR3 residues: CASSLDRVGETQYF. For the CDR3, the DNA is TGCGCCAGCAGCCTGGACAGGGTTGGAGAGACCCAGTACTTC.

This clone was picked up a small number of times. The chain recombines TRBV2 with TRBJ2-1; a possible D gene is TRBD1 (5 bases). V lost 7 bases and J lost 0, with 10 bases in between. This CDR3 spans 14 amino acids. Per the germline V gene, CDR1 is SNHLY and CDR2 is FYNNEI. CDR3 region: CASMQGSSYNEQFF. The CDR3 coding sequence is TGTGCCAGCATGCAGGGAAGCTCCTACAATGAGCAGTTCTTC. Variable domain in full (rest from reference TRBV2 and TRBJ2-1): EPEVTQTPSHQVTQMGQEVILRCVPISNHLYFYWYRQILGQKVEFLVSFYNNEISEKSEIFDDQFSVERPDGSNFTLKIRSTKLEDSAMYFCASMQGSSYNEQFFGPGTRLTVL.

V usage is TRBV7-9 and J usage is TRBJ1-3; D uncertain. V lost 4 bases to trimming and J lost 4 bases, with 17 bases between them. There are 16 residues in the CDR3. Per germline, CDR1 SEHNR and CDR2 FQNEAQ (reference sequence). In nucleotides, the CDR3 is TGTGCCAGCAGCTCCCCCGGCGTCCTGGGCGGAAACACCATATATTTT. Protein: CASSSPGVLGGNTIYF.

The V call is TRBV5-1, the J call TRBJ2-2; 10 positions match TRBD2. V shed 1 base and J 2 bases; nucleotides not matched to a gene: 8. This CDR3 region has 18 residues. CDR1 and CDR2 from the germline V gene are SGHRS and YFSETQ. Here the CDR3 reads CASSLSLAGVVNTGELFF. DNA of the CDR3: TGCGCCAGCAGCTTGAGTCTAGCGGGAGTCGTAAACACCGGGGAGCTGTTTTTT.

The chain employs TRBV28 and TRBJ2-3; possible D gene TRBD2, 5 bases. Trimming pared 3 bases from V and 4 bases from J, leaving 8 bases between. CDR1 is MDHEN and CDR2 is SYDVKM in the germline V gene. This CDR3 has 13 amino acids. The CDR3 sequence: CASSLQRADTQYF. The DNA of the CDR3 is TGTGCCAGCAGTTTGCAGAGGGCAGATACGCAGTATTTT.

The chain joins TRBV9 to TRBJ2-7; tentative D call: TRBD2 (5 bases). Trimming removed 3 bases at V and 2 bases at J, with 12 bases between. Germline lookup yields CDR1 SGDLS and CDR2 YYNGEE. The CDR3 length is 14 residues. This chain's CDR3 is CASSAAGNPYEQYF. The DNA for the CDR3 is TGTGCCAGCAGCGCCGCCGGGAATCCCTACGAGCAGTACTTC.

The chain is built from TRBV4-1 and TRBJ1-2; D not resolved. Germline lookup yields CDR1 MGHRA and CDR2 YSYEKL. This CDR3 region has 14 residues. The ends were cut back, 4 bases at V and 5 bases at J, with 14 bases in the middle. The CDR3 sequence: CASSPNFPWYGYTF. CDR3 DNA sequence: TGCGCCAGCAGCCCTAATTTCCCGTGGTATGGCTACACCTTC.

This chain connects TRBV11-2 to TRBJ2-7, with D tentatively TRBD2 (6 bases). The ends were cut back, 0 bases at V and 2 bases at J, with 14 bases in the middle. The CDR3 runs 16 residues. Germline assignment: CDR1 SGHAT and CDR2 FQNNGV. The CDR3 coding sequence is TGTGCCAGCAGCTTAGATTTACTAGCCCGCCCCTACGAGCAGTACTTC. Translating gives CASSLDLLARPYEQYF.

The genes are TRBV7-8 and TRBJ2-1; TRBD1 might be the D (7 bases). The CDR3 contains 19 residues. Germline assignment: CDR1 SGHVS and CDR2 FQNEAQ. Trimming pared 3 bases from V and 1 base from J, leaving 22 bases between. In nucleotides, the CDR3 is TGTGCCAGCAGCTTTCGGGTCCGACAGGGAGGTAATTCCTACAATGAGCAGTTCTTC. Amino acid sequence: CASSFRVRQGGNSYNEQFF.

V gene TRBV12-5 combines with J gene TRBJ1-4; D unresolved. The length of the CDR3 is 12 residues. CDR1 is LGHNT and CDR2 is FRNRAP in the germline V gene. The germline V and J ends were trimmed by 7 bases and 0 bases, with 3 bases remaining between them. CDR3 residues: CASASTNEKLFF. Here the CDR3 DNA reads TGTGCTAGTGCTTCAACTAATGAAAAACTGTTTTTT. Complete variable domain (other parts from reference TRBV12-5 and TRBJ1-4): DARVTQTPRHKVTEMGQEVTMRCQPILGHNTVFWYRQTMMQGLELLAYFRNRAPLDDSGMPKDRFSAEMPDATLATLKIQPSEPRDSAVYFCASASTNEKLFFGSGTQLSVL.

This chain connects TRBV27 to TRBJ2-7; no clear D. From germline, CDR1 is MNHEY and CDR2 SMNVEV (reference sequence). Trimming shortened V by 5 bases and J by 3 bases, and 11 bases separated the two germline ends. CDR3 length: 13 amino acids. Here the CDR3 DNA reads TGTGCCAGCAGTACAGCCCGGTACTACGAGCAGTACTTC. It specifies CASSTARYYEQYF.

This chain joins TRBV21-1 and TRBJ2-1; TRBD2 is taken as the D call from the table, unchecked against the DNA. TRBV21-1 is shown as a pseudogene. The CDR3 contains 16 residues. The CDR3 bases are TGTGCCAGCAGCACCTGTAGCGCTTTCCCATCCAATGAGCAGTTCTTC. It codes for CASSTCSAFPSNEQFF.

The V and J genes are TRBV4-3 and TRBJ2-7, with D perhaps matching TRBD2 (6 bases). Germline V gene sequence: CDR1 LGHNA, CDR2 YSLEER. V lost 0 bases and J 2 bases, leaving 14 bases between the germline ends. The CDR3 sequence is 16 residues long. CDR3 amino acids: CASSQDGGAGTYEQYF. Here the CDR3 DNA reads TGCGCCAGCAGCCAAGATGGAGGAGCGGGCACCTACGAGCAGTACTTC.

V is TRBV5-5 and J is TRBJ2-3; perhaps TRBD2 as D (5 bases). The CDR3 length is 17 residues. Between the trimmed V and J ends, which lost 1 base and 0 bases, there was a span of 15 bases. From germline, CDR1 is SGHKS and CDR2 YYEKEE (reference sequence). CDR3 region: CASSLPYGDPSTDTQYF. The CDR3 bases are TGTGCCAGCAGCTTGCCGTACGGGGATCCTAGCACAGATACGCAGTATTTT.

This rearrangement joins TRBV7-3 to TRBJ2-2, with D possibly being TRBD1 (5 bases). Per germline, CDR1 SGHTA and CDR2 FQGTGA. Deletions cut 4 bases from V and 4 bases from J, with 10 bases between. The length of the CDR3 is 14 residues. Written as DNA, the CDR3 is TGTGCCAGCAGCTCTTCTAGGGGCACCGGGGAGCTGTTTTTT. Translating it yields CASSSSRGTGELFF.

This clone appeared a single time. J is TRBJ1-3 and V is TRBV5-1; 8 nucleotides align to TRBD1. V dropped 4 bases and J dropped 4; count of bases not matched to a gene: 7. The germline gives CDR1 SGHRS, CDR2 YFSETQ. This CDR3 region has 15 residues. As DNA, the CDR3 is TGCGCCAGCAGCACCGGGACAGGTGTAGGAAACACCATATATTTT. Its translation is CASSTGTGVGNTIYF.